This T cell receptor beta chain derives from a study of blood T cell repertoires in COVID-19. Donors were grouped by their self-reported clinical history. Authors' data handling: Amplification with reference gene primers provided the estimates of nucleated cell counts. Clones were sequenced by immunoSEQ multiplex PCR, and TCRdb holds only the in-frame ones, with some missing. That table is the source of V, J and clone size, and D and trimming were worked out from the DNA. This table has approximately 210,000 clones, 81% appearing once. The CDR3 contains 17 residues. V gave up 2 bases and J gave up 6 bases; unmatched junction bases: 10. Per the germline V gene, CDR1 is KGHDR and CDR2 is SFDVKD.

The chain is built from TRBV24-1 and TRBJ1-2, with 11 bases that match TRBD1. The receptor comes from a woman in her fifties or sixties with acute COVID-19. The source material was PBMCs or T cells enriched from blood (not recorded which). The CDR3: CATSDYGTGGVTNGYTF. The CDR3 bases are TGTGCCACCAGTGATTATGGGACAGGGGGTGTAACTAATGGCTACACCTTC.